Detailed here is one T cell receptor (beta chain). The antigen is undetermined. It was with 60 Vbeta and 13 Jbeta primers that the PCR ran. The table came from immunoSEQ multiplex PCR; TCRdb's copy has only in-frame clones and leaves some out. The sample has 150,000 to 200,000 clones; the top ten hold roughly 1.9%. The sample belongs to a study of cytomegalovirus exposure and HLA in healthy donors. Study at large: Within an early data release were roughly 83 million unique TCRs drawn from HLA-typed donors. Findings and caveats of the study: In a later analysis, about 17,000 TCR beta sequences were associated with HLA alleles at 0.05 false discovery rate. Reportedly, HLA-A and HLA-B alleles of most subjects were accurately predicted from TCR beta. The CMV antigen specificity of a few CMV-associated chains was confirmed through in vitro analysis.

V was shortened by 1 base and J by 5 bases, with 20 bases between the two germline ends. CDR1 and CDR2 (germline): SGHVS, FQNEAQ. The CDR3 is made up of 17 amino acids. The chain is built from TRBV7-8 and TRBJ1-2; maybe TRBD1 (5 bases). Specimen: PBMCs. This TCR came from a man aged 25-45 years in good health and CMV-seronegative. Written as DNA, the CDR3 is TGTGCCAGCAGCTTAGTCGGAGGGGAAACGACGATTTATGGCTACACCTTC. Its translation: CASSLVGGETTIYGYTF.